Below are 27 T cell receptor beta chains sequenced from a single sample in a study of somatic mutations in T cells in chronic GVHD. Measured with immunoSEQ multiplex PCR; TCRdb has only the in-frame clones, and not every one. The sample has some 13,000 clones; around 80% are singletons. The sequenced sample consisted of Vbeta20-negative CD4+ T cells from blood. These receptors were taken from a male patient aged 45 to 59 with chronic graft-versus-host disease. A subset of T cells may come from the graft donor.

This sequence joins TRBV4-1 and TRBJ1-5; D is unclear. The CDR3 covers 16 residues. In germline, CDR1 is MGHRA, CDR2 YSYEKL. V lost 0 bases to trimming and J lost 5 bases, with 14 bases between them. The CDR3 sequence is CASSQERGGSYQPQHF. The CDR3 region has the DNA TGCGCCAGCAGCCAAGAGCGTGGAGGATCGTATCAGCCCCAGCATTTT.

This clone occurred a few times. J is TRBJ2-5 and V is TRBV19; TRBD2 agrees at 9 bases. The CDR3 runs to 13 residues. CDR1 and CDR2 (germline): LNHDA, SQIVND (reference sequence). Unmatched junction bases numbered 3, after V lost 6 bases and J lost 4 bases. The DNA of the CDR3 is TGTGCCAGTAGAAAGGGACTAGCAGAGACCCAGTACTTC. Protein: CASRKGLAETQYF.

The gene calls are TRBV2 and TRBJ2-7; D is perhaps TRBD2 (5 bases). V was trimmed by 8 bases and J by 1 base, leaving 9 bases between them. The CDR3 spans 12 residues. CDR1 is SNHLY and CDR2 is FYNNEI in the germline V gene. Here the CDR3 reads CASCGLSYEQYF. The CDR3 nucleotides are TGTGCCAGCTGCGGACTGTCCTACGAGCAGTACTTC.

In this sample, this clone turned up a few times. J is TRBJ2-6 and V is TRBV19; no reliable D call. The CDR3 has 15 residues. Germline CDR1 LNHDA, CDR2 SQIVND (reference sequence). The V gene lost 7 bases and the J gene lost 0 bases, with 10 bases spanning the gap. The CDR3, as DNA: TGTGCCAGTATCGGGTTAGACTCTGGGGCCAACGTCCTGACTTTC. It is translated as CASIGLDSGANVLTF.

The rearrangement joins TRBV15 to TRBJ1-1; D unclear. Deletions cut 4 bases from V and 4 bases from J, with 16 bases between. Germline CDR1 LNHNV, CDR2 YYDKDF (reference sequence). The CDR3 runs to 15 residues. This chain's CDR3 is CATSMQGGSGTEAFF. In DNA form, the CDR3 reads TGTGCCACCAGCATGCAAGGAGGGTCGGGCACTGAAGCTTTCTTT.

In its sample, this clone was seen a few times. J is TRBJ2-1 and V is TRBV4-2, with TRBD2 matching 10 bases. This CDR3 region has 18 residues. V lost 0 bases and J lost 0; bases outside the gene matches: 5. Germline V gene sequence: CDR1 LGHNA, CDR2 YNFKEQ. The DNA of the CDR3 is TGTGCCAGCAGCCAAGATACGGAGCGGGGGGGCTCCTACAATGAGCAGTTCTTC. Amino acids: CASSQDTERGGSYNEQFF.

The chain recombines TRBV5-6 with TRBJ2-7, with 10 bases matching TRBD2. V was pared by 3 bases and J by 5 bases, with 14 bases of the junction left unmatched. Germline V gene sequence: CDR1 SGHDT, CDR2 YYEEEE. This CDR3 comprises 17 residues. The CDR3: CASSSGINLAGVDEQYF. The CDR3 bases are TGTGCCAGCAGCTCGGGGATCAATCTAGCGGGAGTCGACGAGCAGTACTTC. Based on the CDR3 plus reference TRBV5-6 and TRBJ2-7, the full variable domain is DAGVTQSPTHLIKTRGQQVTLRCSPKSGHDTVSWYQQALGQGPQFIFQYYEEEERQRGNFPDRFSGHQFPNYSSELNVNALLLGDSALYLCASSSGINLAGVDEQYFGPGTRLTVT.

This clone was detected a few times. V and J are TRBV19 and TRBJ1-2; D gene unclear. The CDR3 is 17 residues long. Germline V gene lookup returns CDR1 LNHDA and CDR2 SQIVND (reference sequence). Trimming removed 2 bases at V and 4 bases at J, with 20 bases between. The CDR3 reads CASSIFRSLRGGYGYTF. Here the CDR3 DNA reads TGTGCCAGTAGTATATTCCGGAGCCTACGTGGCGGCTATGGCTACACCTTC.

The chain combines TRBV2 with TRBJ2-1; TRBD2 is a possible D gene (5 bases). Germline V gene sequence: CDR1 SNHLY, CDR2 FYNNEI. Trimming took 6 bases from V and 3 from J, leaving 9 bases between them. This CDR3 has 13 residues. In DNA form, the CDR3 reads TGTGCCAGCAGCCGGGAAGTCTACAATGAGCAGTTCTTC. Amino acid sequence: CASSREVYNEQFF. Full variable domain (remainder filled in from reference TRBV2 and TRBJ2-1): EPEVTQTPSHQVTQMGQEVILRCVPISNHLYFYWYRQILGQKVEFLVSFYNNEISEKSEIFDDQFSVERPDGSNFTLKIRSTKLEDSAMYFCASSREVYNEQFFGPGTRLTVL.

There are a few counts of this clone. The rearrangement uses TRBV7-2 and TRBJ2-4; 7 positions agree with TRBD2. The germline CDR1 and CDR2 sequences are SGHTA and FQGNSA. J was trimmed by 5 bases and V by 0 bases; bases with no gene match: 1. The CDR3 covers 14 residues. The DNA of the CDR3 is TGTGCCAGCAGCTTAGCGGGAGGGGAAAACATTCAGTACTTC. As protein: CASSLAGGENIQYF.

Remarks on this clone: This specimen includes other DNA sequences encoding the same CDR3. The chain couples TRBV7-9 to TRBJ1-2; 10 positions match TRBD1. Trimming removed 5 bases from V and 3 bases from J; junction bases left unmatched: 3. The CDR3 spans 14 residues. Germline CDR1 reads SEHNR; CDR2 reads FQNEAQ (reference sequence). CDR3 region: CASSPGTGDYGYTF. The CDR3 DNA is TGTGCCAGCAGCCCAGGGACAGGGGACTATGGCTACACCTTC.

This rearrangement joins TRBV7-2 to TRBJ2-2; the D gene is possibly TRBD2 (7 bases). Per germline, CDR1 SGHTA and CDR2 FQGNSA. The V gene lost 5 bases and the J gene lost 4 bases, with 14 bases spanning the gap. The CDR3 length is 15 residues. The CDR3 sequence is CASSPGGGGTGELFF. The CDR3 bases are TGTGCCAGCAGCCCCGGGGGAGGGGGCACCGGGGAGCTGTTTTTT. The full variable domain, in which reference TRBV7-2 and TRBJ2-2 provide the parts outside the CDR3, is GAGVSQSPSNKVTEKGKDVELRCDPISGHTALYWYRQSLGQGLEFLIYFQGNSAPDKSGLPSDRFSAERTGGSVSTLTIQRTQQEDSAVYLCASSPGGGGTGELFFGEGSRLTVL.

This clone came up a few times. The chain links TRBV7-2 to TRBJ2-1; TRBD2 agrees at 7 bases. The V and J ends lost 0 bases and 7 bases, in that order; junction bases with no gene match: 6. CDR1 is SGHTA and CDR2 is FQGNSA in the germline V gene. This CDR3 has 15 residues. CDR3: CASSLAGGPGNEQFF. CDR3 bases: TGTGCCAGCAGCTTAGCGGGAGGGCCGGGGAATGAGCAGTTCTTC.

This clone showed up just a few times. This specimen includes other DNA sequences encoding the same CDR3. This sequence joins TRBV2 and TRBJ1-1; no firm D call. CDR3 length: 14 residues. Trimming pared 6 bases from V and 0 bases from J, leaving 11 bases between. Germline CDR1 SNHLY, CDR2 FYNNEI. The CDR3 DNA reads as TGTGCCAGCAGCCCCGGGGAGATGAACACTGAAGCTTTCTTT. Translating it yields CASSPGEMNTEAFF.

The J gene is TRBJ1-1, the V gene TRBV6-5, with 9 bases identical to TRBD1. The CDR3 is made up of 15 amino acids. Germline assignment: CDR1 MNHEY and CDR2 SVGAGI. Trimming cost V 2 bases and J 1 base; bases outside gene matches: 2. CDR3 nucleotides: TGTGCCAGCAGTTACACAGGGGGCCCGAACACTGAAGCTTTCTTT. Its protein product is CASSYTGGPNTEAFF.

This chain links TRBV9 with TRBJ1-1; 7 positions agree with TRBD1. V shed 0 bases and J 4 bases; nucleotides not matched to a gene: 12. Germline values: CDR1 SGDLS, CDR2 YYNGEE. CDR3 size: 17 residues. DNA of the CDR3: TGTGCCAGCAGCGTAGGGTTACAAGGGGGCCCAAGCACTGAAGCTTTCTTT. This codes for CASSVGLQGGPSTEAFF.

The genes are TRBV5-6 and TRBJ2-3; 9 positions agree with TRBD1. CDR1 is SGHDT and CDR2 is YYEEEE in the germline V gene. The CDR3 covers 15 residues. The junction had 8 bases not matched to a gene; V was cut back by 4 bases and J by 5 bases. DNA of the CDR3: TGTGCCAGCAGCACTGGGACAGGGTGGGGAGATACGCAGTATTTT. Translating gives CASSTGTGWGDTQYF.

This clone was picked up a small number of times. The chain joins TRBV27 to TRBJ1-1; D unresolved. V was shortened by 0 bases and J by 4 bases, with 9 bases between the two germline ends. Germline CDR1 is MNHEY and CDR2 is SMNVEV (reference sequence). CDR3 length: 14 amino acids. The CDR3 DNA sequence: TGTGCCAGCAGTTTATCGCGGGGAGGCACTGAAGCTTTCTTT. It codes for CASSLSRGGTEAFF.

The V gene is TRBV28, the J gene TRBJ1-1; no clear D gene. This CDR3 spans 11 amino acids. From germline, CDR1 is MDHEN and CDR2 SYDVKM. V was clipped by 7 bases and J by 3 bases, with 6 bases between them. The CDR3 DNA is TGTGCCAGCACCCGGTACACTGAAGCTTTCTTT. Translated: CASTRYTEAFF.

The rearrangement uses TRBV14 and TRBJ2-6, with TRBD1 as a possible D gene (5 bases). The CDR3 is 18 residues long. V lost 3 bases and J 0 bases, leaving 15 bases between the germline ends. CDR1 and CDR2 from the germline V gene are SGHDN and FVKESK. The CDR3 region has the DNA TGTGCCAGCAGCCAGTACAGGTCAACGGTCTCTGGGGCCAACGTCCTGACTTTC. Protein product: CASSQYRSTVSGANVLTF.

The chain couples TRBV2 to TRBJ1-5, with 7 bases that match TRBD1. After removal of 0 bases from V and 0 bases from J, the junction contained 2 bases not matched to a gene. This CDR3 has 16 amino acids. Looked up from germline, CDR1 is SNHLY and CDR2 is FYNNEI. CDR3 protein: CASSEAQGDSNQPQHF. The CDR3 bases are TGTGCCAGCAGTGAAGCGCAGGGGGATAGCAATCAGCCCCAGCATTTT.

The chain uses TRBV7-9 and TRBJ1-1; no clear D gene. The V gene lost 0 bases and the J gene lost 1 base, with 15 bases spanning the gap. Looked up from germline, CDR1 is SEHNR and CDR2 is FQNEAQ (reference sequence). The length of the CDR3 is 17 residues. The CDR3 nucleotides read TGTGCCAGCAGCTTAGCGTGGCAGCGAGGCTCGAACACTGAAGCTTTCTTT. Its protein is CASSLAWQRGSNTEAFF.

The chain couples TRBV7-3 to TRBJ2-1; 11 bases agree with TRBD2. The V gene end was trimmed by 5 bases and the J gene end by 4 bases; junction bases not matched to a gene: 4. Germline V gene lookup returns CDR1 SGHTA and CDR2 FQGTGA. There are 15 residues in the CDR3. The CDR3 protein is CASSAGTSGYNEQFF. The CDR3 nucleotides read TGTGCCAGCAGCGCCGGGACTAGCGGTTACAATGAGCAGTTCTTC.

V and J are TRBV7-2 and TRBJ1-2; 9 nucleotides align to TRBD1. Germline values: CDR1 SGHTA, CDR2 FQGNSA. The CDR3 runs to 15 residues. With 3 bases clipped from V and 8 bases from J, the junction kept 10 bases outside the gene matches. CDR3 protein: CASSLETGGAGGYTF. The DNA for the CDR3 is TGTGCCAGCAGCTTGGAAACAGGGGGCGCCGGGGGCTACACCTTC.

This clone has a single count. V usage is TRBV14 and J usage is TRBJ2-1, with 11 bases aligning to TRBD2. V trimming: 2 bases; J trimming: 6 bases; junction bases outside the gene matches: 3. The CDR3 has 15 residues. From germline, CDR1 is SGHDN and CDR2 FVKESK. Written as DNA, the CDR3 is TGTGCCAGCAGCCAATTGCTAGCGGGGGGCAATGAGCAGTTCTTC. As protein: CASSQLLAGGNEQFF.

The chain links TRBV12-5 to TRBJ2-5, with TRBD1 matching 8 bases. The V segment lost 3 bases and the J segment 1 base; nucleotides outside the gene matches: 4. CDR3 length: 15 residues. Germline CDR1 LGHNT, CDR2 FRNRAP. The CDR3, as DNA: TGTGCTAGTGGTTTTGGGACAGGCTTCCAAGAGACCCAGTACTTC. This codes for CASGFGTGFQETQYF.

V gene TRBV5-5 combines with J gene TRBJ1-4; D possibly corresponds to TRBD1 (6 bases). This CDR3 has 14 residues. Trimming pared 1 base from V and 7 bases from J, leaving 11 bases between. Germline CDR1 reads SGHKS; CDR2 reads YYEKEE (reference sequence). The CDR3 loop is CASSLIQGSEKLFF. CDR3 DNA: TGTGCCAGCAGCTTGATACAGGGTTCTGAAAAACTGTTTTTT.